Below, 28 T cell receptor beta chains from the same sample are listed, as sequenced in a study of blood T cell repertoires in COVID-19. The repertoire was sequenced with immunoSEQ multiplex PCR; TCRdb's copy has only in-frame clones and lacks some. The data show 250,000 to 350,000 clones, around 87% seen once. Sequenced sample: peripheral blood. The receptors derive from a man younger than 35 with active or convalescent COVID-19.

This chain connects TRBV28 to TRBJ2-1; the D gene is possibly TRBD2 (5 bases). V was clipped by 1 base and J by 1 base, with 14 bases between them. The CDR3 spans 17 residues. Germline V gene data show CDR1 as MDHEN and CDR2 as SYDVKM. CDR3 DNA sequence: TGTGCCAGCAGTTTATCGGGAATCGGGGTATCCTACAATGAGCAGTTCTTC. Its translation is CASSLSGIGVSYNEQFF.

This clone has a single count. The J gene is TRBJ2-3, the V gene TRBV7-2; the D gene is possibly TRBD2 (7 bases). Per germline, CDR1 SGHTA and CDR2 FQGNSA. Trimming removed 5 bases at V and 6 bases at J, with 18 bases between. This CDR3 is built from 15 residues. The DNA for the CDR3 is TGTGCCAGCAGCCTCGGGGGGCCTCAGGGGGATACGCAGTATTTT. Residues: CASSLGGPQGDTQYF.

CDR3 sequence (DNA): TGTGCCAGCAGCTTAGGGGGACAGGGTGATTATGGCTACACCTTC. It translates to CASSLGGQGDYGYTF. The rearrangement links TRBV11-2 to TRBJ1-2; 9 bases line up with TRBD1. The J segment lost 5 bases and the V segment lost 1 base, leaving 5 bases of the junction unmatched. Germline V lookup: CDR1 SGHAT, CDR2 FQNNGV. This CDR3 region has 15 residues.

The chain links TRBV18 to TRBJ1-2; tentatively, D is TRBD1 (6 bases). V dropped 0 bases and J dropped 4 bases, with 12 bases sitting between them. CDR3 length: 15 amino acids. Germline V gene lookup returns CDR1 KGHSH and CDR2 LQKENI. The CDR3 DNA follows: TGTGCCAGCTCACCACCATATGACAGGTTCTATGGCTACACCTTC. Translated, it gives CASSPPYDRFYGYTF.

The chain carries TRBV27 and TRBJ2-1; D remains unclear. This CDR3 is 11 amino acids long. With 1 base removed from V and 9 bases from J, the gap between germline ends came to 4 bases. Germline V CDR1 and CDR2: MNHEY, SMNVEV (reference sequence). The CDR3 region is CASSLYGEQFF. DNA for the CDR3: TGTGCCAGCAGTTTATACGGTGAGCAGTTCTTC.

The V gene is TRBV4-1, the J gene TRBJ2-7; TRBD2 matches 10 bases. Looked up from germline, CDR1 is MGHRA and CDR2 is YSYEKL. V gave up 0 bases and J gave up 2 bases; unmatched junction bases: 7. The CDR3 consists of 17 residues. The CDR3 protein is CASSQDRGLATTYEQYF. The CDR3 DNA reads as TGCGCCAGCAGCCAAGATAGGGGACTAGCGACGACCTACGAGCAGTACTTC.

This clone was detected once. The chain links TRBV4-1 to TRBJ2-7; TRBD1 matches at 12 bases. After removal of 4 bases from V and 6 bases from J, the junction contained 13 bases not matched to a gene. Germline V gives CDR1 MGHRA, CDR2 YSYEKL. The CDR3 spans 17 residues. The DNA of the CDR3 is TGCGCCAGCAGCCGAAAAGACTTAGGGACAGGGGGCTCCGAGCAGTACTTC. The encoded protein is CASSRKDLGTGGSEQYF.

V usage is TRBV10-3 and J usage is TRBJ1-2; 9 bases align to TRBD1. Germline V CDR1 and CDR2: ENHRY, SYGVKD. Losses at the gene ends were 10 bases for V and 1 base for J; bases not matched to a gene: 4. This CDR3 contains 13 residues. This chain's CDR3 is CATSGQGNYGYTF. The DNA for the CDR3 is TGTGCCACCTCGGGACAGGGTAACTATGGCTACACCTTC.

The chain combines TRBV3-1 (or the pseudogene TRBV3-2) with TRBJ1-2, with D possibly TRBD1 on 6 matching bases. Germline V gene data show CDR1 as LGHDT and CDR2 as YNNKEL (reference sequence). Trimming shortened V by 2 bases and J by 2 bases, and 12 bases separated the two germline ends. The CDR3 has 15 residues. Here the CDR3 DNA reads TGTGCCAGCAGCCAAATAGGACAGTGGAACTATGGCTACACCTTC. Protein product: CASSQIGQWNYGYTF.

The chain carries TRBV10-2 and TRBJ2-5; 7 bases match TRBD1. Trimming at V came to 2 bases and at J to 0 bases, leaving 3 bases not matched to a gene. Per the germline V gene, CDR1 is WSHSY and CDR2 is SAAADI. This CDR3 contains 15 residues. This CDR3 reads CASSELGQYQETQYF. The CDR3 nucleotides are TGCGCCAGCAGTGAGCTGGGACAGTACCAAGAGACCCAGTACTTC.

The J gene is TRBJ2-7, the V gene TRBV5-4; a weak D match, TRBD1 (5 bases). CDR1 is SGHNT, CDR2 YYREEE, per germline (reference sequence). V was trimmed by 0 bases and J by 5 bases, leaving 15 bases between them. This CDR3 contains 15 residues. The CDR3 loop is CASSLAGSGLNEQYF. The CDR3 DNA follows: TGTGCCAGCAGCTTGGCCGGTTCAGGGCTTAACGAGCAGTACTTC. Looking up the rest from reference TRBV5-4 and TRBJ2-7 gives the full variable domain: ETGVTQSPTHLIKTRGQQVTLRCSSQSGHNTVSWYQQALGQGPQFIFQYYREEENGRGNFPPRFSGLQFPNYSSELNVNALELDDSALYLCASSLAGSGLNEQYFGPGTRLTVT.

The rearrangement links TRBV24-1 to TRBJ2-1; 13 bases are a match to TRBD2. Losses at the gene ends were 4 bases for V and 14 bases for J; bases not matched to a gene: 10. The germline CDR1 and CDR2 sequences are KGHDR and SFDVKD. The CDR3 has 15 amino acids. DNA for the CDR3: TGTGCCACCAGTGACTCTGGGACTAGCGGGGAAAATAAGTTCTTC. Translating gives CATSDSGTSGENKFF.

Only one count was recorded for this clone. V gene TRBV29-1 combines with J gene TRBJ2-7, with TRBD2 matching 13 bases. This CDR3 has 14 residues. With V trimmed by 3 bases and J by 3 bases, 2 bases remained unmatched. Germline V CDR1 and CDR2: SQVTM, ANQGSEA. The CDR3 nucleotides read TGCAGCGTTGATGGACTAGCGGGGGACTACGAGCAGTACTTC. Protein sequence: CSVDGLAGDYEQYF.

Written as DNA, the CDR3 is TGTGCCAGCTCACCAACGACAGGGTTGTTCTACGAGCAGTACTTC. This gives the protein CASSPTTGLFYEQYF. The chain is built from TRBV18 and TRBJ2-7, with 7 nucleotides matching TRBD1. This CDR3 comprises 15 residues. CDR1 and CDR2 (germline): KGHSH, LQKENI. The V gene end was trimmed by 2 bases and the J gene end by 3 bases; junction bases not matched to a gene: 7.

V and J are TRBV11-2 and TRBJ2-5; D may be TRBD1 (6 bases). Germline values: CDR1 SGHAT, CDR2 FQNNGV. V lost 1 base to trimming and J lost 6 bases, with 15 bases between them. The CDR3 runs 15 residues. The CDR3 DNA follows: TGTGCCAGCAGCTTAGGCCCACAGGGTCGTCAGACCCAGTACTTC. Translation: CASSLGPQGRQTQYF. Looking up the rest from reference TRBV11-2 and TRBJ2-5 gives the full variable domain: EAGVAQSPRYKIIEKRQSVAFWCNPISGHATLYWYQQILGQGPKLLIQFQNNGVVDDSQLPKDRFSAERLKGVDSTLKIQPAKLEDSAVYLCASSLGPQGRQTQYFGPGTRLLVL.

This sequence joins TRBV21-1 and TRBJ2-3; the table calls TRBD1, which could not be checked here. TRBV21-1 is marked as a pseudogene. The CDR3 runs 17 residues. The CDR3 is CASSRFWDRVTPDTQYF. As DNA, the CDR3 is TGTGCCAGCAGCCGTTTTTGGGACAGGGTGACCCCAGATACGCAGTATTTT.

The V and J genes are TRBV9 and TRBJ2-3; possible D gene TRBD2, 6 bases. The CDR3 covers 16 residues. The germline V gene encodes CDR1 SGDLS and CDR2 YYNGEE. V shed 0 bases and J shed 2 bases, with 13 bases lying between them. This CDR3 is CASSVATGVPTDTQYF. CDR3 DNA: TGTGCCAGCAGCGTAGCTACGGGGGTCCCCACAGATACGCAGTATTTT.

This clone was seen only a few times. The chain employs TRBV19 and TRBJ1-5; 7 positions agree with TRBD1. CDR1 is LNHDA, CDR2 SQIVND, per germline (reference sequence). V was clipped by 5 bases and J by 2 bases; unmatched bases: 3. There are 14 residues in the CDR3. CDR3 in amino acids: CASSPGQGNQPQHF. CDR3 bases: TGTGCCAGTAGTCCCGGACAGGGCAATCAGCCCCAGCATTTT.

V and J are TRBV15 and TRBJ1-4, with a possible D match to TRBD1 (6 bases). V was pared by 0 bases and J by 0 bases, with 8 bases between. This CDR3 is built from 16 residues. Per the germline V gene, CDR1 is LNHNV and CDR2 is YYDKDF (reference sequence). The DNA of the CDR3 is TGTGCCACCAGCAGAGACCAGGGGACAACTAATGAAAAACTGTTTTTT. Amino acid sequence: CATSRDQGTTNEKLFF.

This clone was seen a handful of times. V gene TRBV6-1 combines with J gene TRBJ2-3, with a weak D call TRBD2 (5 bases). Germline loops: CDR1 MNHNS, CDR2 SASEGT. V was cut by 4 bases and J by 7 bases, with 9 bases left in between. The CDR3 contains 12 residues. The CDR3 here is CASSGTGNTQYF. CDR3 nucleotides: TGTGCCAGCAGTGGGACTGGGAATACGCAGTATTTT.

This chain connects TRBV6-5 to TRBJ2-2; 7 nucleotides agree with TRBD2. Germline CDR1 and CDR2: MNHEY and SVGAGI. Trimming removed 7 bases from V and 6 bases from J; junction bases left unmatched: 5. The CDR3 length is 13 residues. The CDR3 is CASNGREAGELFF. In DNA, the CDR3 is TGTGCCAGCAATGGCCGGGAGGCCGGGGAGCTGTTTTTT.

The chain combines TRBV9 with TRBJ2-1; no firm D call. The germline V gene has CDR1 SGDLS and CDR2 YYNGEE. Trimming stripped 0 bases from V and 2 bases from J, with 9 bases between. This CDR3 is built from 15 residues. The CDR3 DNA sequence: TGTGCCAGCAGCGTAGGGTTCCTACCCTACAATGAGCAGTTCTTC. Translated: CASSVGFLPYNEQFF.

The chain couples TRBV29-1 to TRBJ1-4; 8 nucleotides match TRBD1. The CDR3 is 13 residues long. Germline V CDR1 and CDR2: SQVTM, ANQGSEA. The ends lost 7 bases at V and 6 bases at J; junction bases unmatched: 7. CDR3 sequence reads: CSAPGGADEKLFF. DNA of the CDR3: TGCAGCGCTCCAGGGGGCGCCGATGAAAAACTGTTTTTT. The full variable domain, completed using reference TRBV29-1 and TRBJ1-4, is SAVISQKPSRDICQRGTSLTIQCQVDSQVTMMFWYRQQPGQSLTLIATANQGSEATYESGFVIDKFPISRPNLTFSTLTVSNMSPEDSSIYLCSAPGGADEKLFFGSGTQLSVL.

The J gene is TRBJ1-2, the V gene TRBV7-9, with 7 bases identical to TRBD1. Looked up from germline, CDR1 is SEHNR and CDR2 is FQNEAQ (reference sequence). The CDR3 runs 14 residues. With V trimmed by 4 bases and J by 6 bases, 8 bases remained unmatched. As DNA, the CDR3 is TGTGCCAGCAGCTCGACCGCAGGGGGGAATGGCTACACCTTC. This sequence encodes CASSSTAGGNGYTF.

The V gene is TRBV5-1, the J gene TRBJ2-2; TRBD1 might be the D (6 bases). Trimming stripped 5 bases from V and 5 bases from J, with 10 bases between. The CDR3 is 13 amino acids. Germline V gene sequence: CDR1 SGHRS, CDR2 YFSETQ. As DNA, the CDR3 is TGCGCCAGCAGGCCCACAGGGACCGGGGAGCTGTTTTTT. It is translated as CASRPTGTGELFF.

The rearrangement joins TRBV27 to TRBJ1-1, with D unresolved. This CDR3 is 13 amino acids long. Germline CDR1 reads MNHEY; CDR2 reads SMNVEV (reference sequence). Trimming shortened V by 4 bases and J by 1 base, and 7 bases separated the two germline ends. The CDR3 sequence: CASSSTPNTEAFF. Here the CDR3 DNA reads TGTGCCAGCAGTTCAACACCGAACACTGAAGCTTTCTTT.

This chain joins TRBV7-9 and TRBJ2-7; 8 bases match TRBD2. This CDR3 region has 16 residues. In germline, CDR1 is SEHNR, CDR2 FQNEAQ (reference sequence). The trim removed 5 bases at V and 2 bases at J, leaving 11 bases unmatched. The CDR3 DNA follows: TGTGCCAGCAGCGTAAGATCGGGACTAGGGACCTACGAGCAGTACTTC. This gives the protein CASSVRSGLGTYEQYF. The full variable domain, in which reference TRBV7-9 and TRBJ2-7 provide the parts outside the CDR3, is DTGVSQNPRHKITKRGQNVTFRCDPISEHNRLYWYRQTLGQGPEFLTYFQNEAQLEKSRLLSDRFSAERPKGSFSTLEIQRTEQGDSAMYLCASSVRSGLGTYEQYFGPGTRLTVT.

This chain connects TRBV6-5 to TRBJ1-6, with 7 bases identical to TRBD1. The CDR3 is 15 residues long. After removal of 0 bases from V and 8 bases from J, the junction contained 4 bases not matched to a gene. Germline V gene data show CDR1 as MNHEY and CDR2 as SVGAGI. The CDR3 DNA sequence: TGTGCCAGCAGTTACTCGAGCCAGGGGGATTCACCCCTCCACTTT. This sequence encodes CASSYSSQGDSPLHF.